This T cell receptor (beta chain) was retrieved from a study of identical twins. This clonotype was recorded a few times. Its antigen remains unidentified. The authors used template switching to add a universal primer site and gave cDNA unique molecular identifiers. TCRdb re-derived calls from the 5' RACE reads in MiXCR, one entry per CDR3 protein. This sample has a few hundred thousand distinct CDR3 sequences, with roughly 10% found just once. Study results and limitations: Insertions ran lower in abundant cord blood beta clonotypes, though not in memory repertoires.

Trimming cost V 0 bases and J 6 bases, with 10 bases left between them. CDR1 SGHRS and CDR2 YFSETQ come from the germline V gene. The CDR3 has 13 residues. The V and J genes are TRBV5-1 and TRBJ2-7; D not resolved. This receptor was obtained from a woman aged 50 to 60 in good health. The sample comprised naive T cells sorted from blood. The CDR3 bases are TGCGCCAGCAGCTTGGAAGGTATCGGCGAGCAGTACGTC. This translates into CASSLEGIGEQYV.